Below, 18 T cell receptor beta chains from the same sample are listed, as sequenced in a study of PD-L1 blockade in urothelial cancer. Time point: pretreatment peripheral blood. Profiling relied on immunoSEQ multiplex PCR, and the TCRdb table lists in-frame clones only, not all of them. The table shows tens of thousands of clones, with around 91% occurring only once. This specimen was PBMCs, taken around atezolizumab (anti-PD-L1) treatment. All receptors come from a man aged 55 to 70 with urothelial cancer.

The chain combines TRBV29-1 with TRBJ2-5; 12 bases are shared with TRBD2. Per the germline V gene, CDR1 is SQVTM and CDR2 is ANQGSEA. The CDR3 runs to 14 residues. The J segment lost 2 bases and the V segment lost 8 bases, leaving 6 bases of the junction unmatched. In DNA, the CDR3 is TGCAGCATGACTAGCGGGGGAACTCAAGAGACCCAGTACTTC. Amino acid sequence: CSMTSGGTQETQYF.

This CDR3 is CASSVQGGNTEAFF. The DNA for the CDR3 is TGTGCCAGCAGCGTACAAGGAGGGAACACTGAAGCTTTCTTT. This chain uses TRBV9 with TRBJ1-1; no definite D call. The CDR3 has 14 residues. Germline V CDR1 and CDR2: SGDLS, YYNGEE. V lost 1 base and J lost 1, with 8 bases in between.

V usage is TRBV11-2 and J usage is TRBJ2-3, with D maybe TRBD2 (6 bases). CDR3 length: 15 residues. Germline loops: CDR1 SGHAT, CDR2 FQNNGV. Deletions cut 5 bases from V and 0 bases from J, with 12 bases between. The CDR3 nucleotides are TGTGCCAGCAGCGCGTGGGGGGATAGCACAGATACGCAGTATTTT. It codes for CASSAWGDSTDTQYF.

This chain's CDR3 is CASSQGQRAKNIQYF. The CDR3 nucleotides are TGCGCCAGCAGCCAAGGACAGCGTGCCAAAAACATTCAGTACTTC. The chain couples TRBV4-3 to TRBJ2-4; TRBD1 might be the D (5 bases). The germline CDR1 and CDR2 sequences are LGHNA and YSLEER. V lost 1 base and J 1 base, leaving 8 bases between the germline ends. The CDR3 spans 15 residues.

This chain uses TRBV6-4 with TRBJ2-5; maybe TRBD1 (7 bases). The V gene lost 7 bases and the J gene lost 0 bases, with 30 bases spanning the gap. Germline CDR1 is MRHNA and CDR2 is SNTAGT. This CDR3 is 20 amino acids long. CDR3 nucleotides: TGTGCCAGCACGGGGGTGGACGCACAGGGGTGGTTGAGGTACCAAGAGACCCAGTACTTC. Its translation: CASTGVDAQGWLRYQETQYF.

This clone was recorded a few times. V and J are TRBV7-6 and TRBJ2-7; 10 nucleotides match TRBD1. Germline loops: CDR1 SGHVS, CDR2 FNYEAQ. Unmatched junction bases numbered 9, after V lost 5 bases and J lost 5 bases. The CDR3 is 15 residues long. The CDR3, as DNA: TGTGCCAGCAGCCCAAGGACAGGGGGAGGTGACGAGCAGTACTTC. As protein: CASSPRTGGGDEQYF. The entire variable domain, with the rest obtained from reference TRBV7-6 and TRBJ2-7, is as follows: GAGVSQSPRYKVTKRGQDVALRCDPISGHVSLYWYRQALGQGPEFLTYFNYEAQQDKSGLPNDRFSAERPEGSISTLTIQRTEQRDSAMYRCASSPRTGGGDEQYFGPGTRLTVT.

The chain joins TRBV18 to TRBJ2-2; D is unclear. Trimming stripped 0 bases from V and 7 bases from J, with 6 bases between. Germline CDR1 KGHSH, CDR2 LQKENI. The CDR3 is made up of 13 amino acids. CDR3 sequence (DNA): TGTGCCAGCTCACCACCTTCCGGCGGGGAGCTGTTTTTT. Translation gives CASSPPSGGELFF.

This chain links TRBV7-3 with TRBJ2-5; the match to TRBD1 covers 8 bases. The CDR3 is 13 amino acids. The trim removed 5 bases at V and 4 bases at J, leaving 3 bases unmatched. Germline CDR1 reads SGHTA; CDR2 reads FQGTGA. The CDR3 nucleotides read TGTGCCAGCAGCCCAGGGACAGGAGAGACCCAGTACTTC. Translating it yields CASSPGTGETQYF.

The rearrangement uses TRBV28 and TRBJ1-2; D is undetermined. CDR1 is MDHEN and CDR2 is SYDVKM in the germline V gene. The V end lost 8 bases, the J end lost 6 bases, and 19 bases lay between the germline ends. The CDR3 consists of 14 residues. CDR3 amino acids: CASLGSPNRNGYTF. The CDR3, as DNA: TGTGCCAGCCTGGGCTCACCCAATAGAAATGGCTACACCTTC.

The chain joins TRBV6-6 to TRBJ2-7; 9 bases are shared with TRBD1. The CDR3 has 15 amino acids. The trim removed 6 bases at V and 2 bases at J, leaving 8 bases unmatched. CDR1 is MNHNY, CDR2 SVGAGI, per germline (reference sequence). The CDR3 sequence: CASRNDRDRAYEQYF. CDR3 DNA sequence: TGTGCCAGCAGAAATGACCGGGACAGGGCCTACGAGCAGTACTTC.

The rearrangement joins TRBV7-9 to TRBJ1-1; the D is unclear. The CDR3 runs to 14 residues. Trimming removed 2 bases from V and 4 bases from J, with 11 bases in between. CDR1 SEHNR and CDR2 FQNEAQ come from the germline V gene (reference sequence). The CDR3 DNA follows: TGTGCCAGCAGCTTACCCCCCGGAGGCACTGAAGCTTTCTTT. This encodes CASSLPPGGTEAFF.

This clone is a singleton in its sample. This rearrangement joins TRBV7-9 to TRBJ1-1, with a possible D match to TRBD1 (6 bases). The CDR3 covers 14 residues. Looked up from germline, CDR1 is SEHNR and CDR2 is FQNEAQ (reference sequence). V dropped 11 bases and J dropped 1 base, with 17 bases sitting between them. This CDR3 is CALGHWETNTEAFF. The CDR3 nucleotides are TGTGCCTTGGGACATTGGGAGACGAACACTGAAGCTTTCTTT.

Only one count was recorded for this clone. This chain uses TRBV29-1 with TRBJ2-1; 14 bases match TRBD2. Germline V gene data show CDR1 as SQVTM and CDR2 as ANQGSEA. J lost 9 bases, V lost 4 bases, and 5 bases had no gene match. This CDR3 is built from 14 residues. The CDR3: CSVVTSGRDSEQFF. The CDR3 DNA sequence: TGCAGCGTTGTGACTAGCGGGAGGGACAGTGAGCAGTTCTTC.

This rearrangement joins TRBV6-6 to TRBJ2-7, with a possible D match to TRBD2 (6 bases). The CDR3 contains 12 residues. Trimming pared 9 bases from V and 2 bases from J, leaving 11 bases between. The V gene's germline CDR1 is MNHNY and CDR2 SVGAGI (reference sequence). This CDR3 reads CASAGTTYEQYF. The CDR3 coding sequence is TGTGCCAGTGCGGGAACAACCTACGAGCAGTACTTC.

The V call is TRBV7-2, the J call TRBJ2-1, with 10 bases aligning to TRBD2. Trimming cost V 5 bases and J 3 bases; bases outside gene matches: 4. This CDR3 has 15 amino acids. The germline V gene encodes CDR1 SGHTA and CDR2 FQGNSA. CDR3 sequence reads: CASSLSSGGYNEQFF. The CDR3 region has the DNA TGTGCCAGCAGCCTATCTAGCGGGGGCTACAATGAGCAGTTCTTC.

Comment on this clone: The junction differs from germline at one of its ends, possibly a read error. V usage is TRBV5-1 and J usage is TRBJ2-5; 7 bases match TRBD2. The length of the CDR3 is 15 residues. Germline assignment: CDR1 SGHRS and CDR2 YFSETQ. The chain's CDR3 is CASSLGASGQGTQYF. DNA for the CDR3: TGCGCCAGCAGCTTGGGTGCTAGCGGTCAAGGGACCCAGTACTTC.

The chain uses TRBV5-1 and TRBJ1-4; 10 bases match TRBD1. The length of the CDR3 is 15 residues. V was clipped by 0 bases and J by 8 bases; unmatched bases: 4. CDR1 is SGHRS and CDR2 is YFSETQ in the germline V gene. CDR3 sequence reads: CASSLGTGGREKLFF. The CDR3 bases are TGCGCCAGCAGCTTGGGGACAGGGGGACGCGAAAAACTGTTTTTT. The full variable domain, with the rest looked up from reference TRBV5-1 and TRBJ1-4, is KAGVTQTPRYLIKTRGQQVTLSCSPISGHRSVSWYQQTPGQGLQFLFEYFSETQRNKGNFPGRFSGRQFSNSRSEMNVSTLELGDSALYLCASSLGTGGREKLFFGSGTQLSVL.

CDR3 region: CASSQDQGISGNTIYF. In nucleotides, the CDR3 is TGCGCCAGCAGCCAAGACCAGGGTATATCTGGAAACACCATATATTTT. The chain joins TRBV4-3 to TRBJ1-3; maybe TRBD1 (5 bases). This CDR3 region has 16 residues. V lost 0 bases and J 1 base, leaving 10 bases between the germline ends. Germline V gene sequence: CDR1 LGHNA, CDR2 YSLEER.